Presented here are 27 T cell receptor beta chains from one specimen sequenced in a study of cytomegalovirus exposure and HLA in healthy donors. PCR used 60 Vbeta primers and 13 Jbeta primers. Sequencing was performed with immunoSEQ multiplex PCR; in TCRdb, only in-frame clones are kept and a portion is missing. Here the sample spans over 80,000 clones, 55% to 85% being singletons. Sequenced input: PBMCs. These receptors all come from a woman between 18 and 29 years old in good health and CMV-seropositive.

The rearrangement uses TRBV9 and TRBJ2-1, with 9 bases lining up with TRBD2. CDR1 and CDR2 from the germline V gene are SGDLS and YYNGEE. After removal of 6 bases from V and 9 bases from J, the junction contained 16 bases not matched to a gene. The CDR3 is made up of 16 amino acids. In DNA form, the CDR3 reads TGTGCCAGCACCGATCTTAGCGGGGGCCTCGGTGCTGAGCAGTTCTTC. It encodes CASTDLSGGLGAEQFF.

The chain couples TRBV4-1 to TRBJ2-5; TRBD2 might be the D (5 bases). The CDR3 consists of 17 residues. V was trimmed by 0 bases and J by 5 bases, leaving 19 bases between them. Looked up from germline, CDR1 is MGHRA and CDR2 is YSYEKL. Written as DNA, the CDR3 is TGCGCCAGCAGCCAAGAATTCGGAGGCCGGTTTTGGGAGACCCAGTACTTC. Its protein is CASSQEFGGRFWETQYF.

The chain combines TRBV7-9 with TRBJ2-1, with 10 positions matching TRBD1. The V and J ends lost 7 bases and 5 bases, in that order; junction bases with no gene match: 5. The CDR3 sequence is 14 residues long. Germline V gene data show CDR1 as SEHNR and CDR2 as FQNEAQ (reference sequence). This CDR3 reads CASTRTGGNNEQFF. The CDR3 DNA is TGTGCCAGCACCAGGACAGGGGGGAACAATGAGCAGTTCTTC.

The CDR3 region is CSVRGHFEQYF. The CDR3 DNA sequence: TGCAGCGTTAGGGGACACTTCGAGCAGTACTTC. The gene calls are TRBV29-1 and TRBJ2-7; weak D call: TRBD1 (6 bases). From germline, CDR1 is SQVTM and CDR2 ANQGSEA. The CDR3 totals 11 residues. Trimming shortened V by 5 bases and J by 6 bases, and 11 bases separated the two germline ends.

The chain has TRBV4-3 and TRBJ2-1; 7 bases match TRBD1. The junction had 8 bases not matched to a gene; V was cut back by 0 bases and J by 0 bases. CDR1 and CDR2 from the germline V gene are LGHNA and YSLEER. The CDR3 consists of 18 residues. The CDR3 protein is CASSQDLAGTASYNEQFF. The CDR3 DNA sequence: TGCGCCAGCAGCCAAGACCTGGCCGGGACAGCCTCCTACAATGAGCAGTTCTTC.

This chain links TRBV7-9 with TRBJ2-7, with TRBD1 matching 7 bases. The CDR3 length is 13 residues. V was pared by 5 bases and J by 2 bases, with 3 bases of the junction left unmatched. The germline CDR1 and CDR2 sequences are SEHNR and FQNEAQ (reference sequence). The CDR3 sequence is CASSRQGPYEQYF. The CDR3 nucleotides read TGTGCCAGCAGCAGACAGGGCCCCTACGAGCAGTACTTC.

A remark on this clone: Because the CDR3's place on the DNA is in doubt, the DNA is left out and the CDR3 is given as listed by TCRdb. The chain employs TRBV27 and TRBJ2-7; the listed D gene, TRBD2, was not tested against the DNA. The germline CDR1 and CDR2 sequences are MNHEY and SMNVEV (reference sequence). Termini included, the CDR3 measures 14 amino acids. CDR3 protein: CASSSSIGVYEQYF.

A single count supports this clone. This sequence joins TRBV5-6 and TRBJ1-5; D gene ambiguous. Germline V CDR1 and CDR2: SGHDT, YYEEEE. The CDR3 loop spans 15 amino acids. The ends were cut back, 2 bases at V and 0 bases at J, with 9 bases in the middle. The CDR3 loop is CASSFSRYSNQPQHF. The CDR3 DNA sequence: TGTGCCAGCAGCTTTTCGCGTTATAGCAATCAGCCCCAGCATTTT.

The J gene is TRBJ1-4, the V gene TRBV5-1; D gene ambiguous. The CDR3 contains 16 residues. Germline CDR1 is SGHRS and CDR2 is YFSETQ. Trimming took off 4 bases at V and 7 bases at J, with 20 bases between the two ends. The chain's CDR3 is CASSPGVRAIVEKLFF. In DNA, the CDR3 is TGCGCCAGCAGCCCGGGAGTGCGGGCGATAGTTGAAAAACTGTTTTTT.

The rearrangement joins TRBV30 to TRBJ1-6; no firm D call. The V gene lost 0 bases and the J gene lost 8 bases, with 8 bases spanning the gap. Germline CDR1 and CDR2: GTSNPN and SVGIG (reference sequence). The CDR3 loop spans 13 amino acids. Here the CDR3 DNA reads TGTGCCTGGAGTGTTCTGGGAGATTCACCCCTCCACTTT. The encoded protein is CAWSVLGDSPLHF.

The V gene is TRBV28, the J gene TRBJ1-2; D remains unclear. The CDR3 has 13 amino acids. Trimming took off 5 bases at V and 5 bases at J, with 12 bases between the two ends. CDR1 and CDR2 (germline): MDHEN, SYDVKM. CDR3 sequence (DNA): TGTGCCAGCAGTCGCGGACGGGATTATGGCTACACCTTC. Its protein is CASSRGRDYGYTF.

CDR3 residues: CATSRGQGAVRVNYGYTF. The CDR3 coding sequence is TGTGCCACCAGCAGGGGACAGGGGGCTGTTAGAGTTAACTATGGCTACACCTTC. The chain uses TRBV15 and TRBJ1-2; TRBD1 aligns across 12 bases. With V trimmed by 3 bases and J by 1 base, 9 bases remained unmatched. The length of the CDR3 is 18 residues. The germline CDR1 and CDR2 sequences are LNHNV and YYDKDF (reference sequence).

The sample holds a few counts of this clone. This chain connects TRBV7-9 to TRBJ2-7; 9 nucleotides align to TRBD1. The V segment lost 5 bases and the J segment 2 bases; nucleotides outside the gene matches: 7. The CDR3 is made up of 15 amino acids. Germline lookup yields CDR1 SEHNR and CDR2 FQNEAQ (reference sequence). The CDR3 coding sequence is TGTGCCAGCAGCCAAGGACAGGGGAAGACCTACGAGCAGTACTTC. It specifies CASSQGQGKTYEQYF.

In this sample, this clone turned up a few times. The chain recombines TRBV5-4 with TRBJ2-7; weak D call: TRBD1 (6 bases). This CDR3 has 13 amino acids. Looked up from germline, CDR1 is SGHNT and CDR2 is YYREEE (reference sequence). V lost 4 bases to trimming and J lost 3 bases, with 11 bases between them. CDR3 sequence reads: CASSPSRGYEQYF. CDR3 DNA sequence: TGTGCCAGCAGCCCGTCCAGGGGCTACGAGCAGTACTTC.

The CDR3 DNA sequence: TGTGCCAGCAGCTTGGCGGGGTCAAACACCGGGGAGCTGTTTTTT. Protein sequence: CASSLAGSNTGELFF. The V gene is TRBV5-6, the J gene TRBJ2-2; D perhaps matches TRBD2 (5 bases). The germline V gene encodes CDR1 SGHDT and CDR2 YYEEEE. V was cut by 0 bases and J by 2 bases, with 8 bases left in between. The CDR3 covers 15 residues. Full variable domain (rest looked up from reference TRBV5-6 and TRBJ2-2): DAGVTQSPTHLIKTRGQQVTLRCSPKSGHDTVSWYQQALGQGPQFIFQYYEEEERQRGNFPDRFSGHQFPNYSSELNVNALLLGDSALYLCASSLAGSNTGELFFGEGSRLTVL.

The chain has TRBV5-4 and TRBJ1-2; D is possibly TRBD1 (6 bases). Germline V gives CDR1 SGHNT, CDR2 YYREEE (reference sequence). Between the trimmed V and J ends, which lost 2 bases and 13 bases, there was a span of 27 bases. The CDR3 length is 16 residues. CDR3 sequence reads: CASSLSPDRNLLGGTF. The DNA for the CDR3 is TGTGCCAGCAGCTTATCCCCCGACAGGAACCTTCTTGGTGGCACCTTC.

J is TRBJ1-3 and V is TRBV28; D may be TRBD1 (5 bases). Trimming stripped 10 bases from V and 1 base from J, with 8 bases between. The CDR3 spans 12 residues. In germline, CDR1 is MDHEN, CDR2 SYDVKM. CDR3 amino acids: CAISGSGNTIYF. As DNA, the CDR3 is TGTGCCATCTCAGGGTCTGGAAACACCATATATTTT.

The CDR3 DNA reads TGTGCCAGTCGTTCCCGGGGGGCAGCCTACGAGCAGTACTTC. It encodes CASRSRGAAYEQYF. The V gene is TRBV19, the J gene TRBJ2-7, with a tentative D call TRBD2 (7 bases). Germline CDR1 LNHDA, CDR2 SQIVND (reference sequence). The CDR3 is 14 residues long. The V gene lost 8 bases and the J gene lost 2 bases, with 16 bases spanning the gap.

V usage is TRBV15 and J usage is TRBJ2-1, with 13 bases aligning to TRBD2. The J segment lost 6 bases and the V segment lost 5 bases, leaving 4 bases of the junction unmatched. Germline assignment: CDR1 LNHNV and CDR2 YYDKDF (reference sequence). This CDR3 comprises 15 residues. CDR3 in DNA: TGTGCCACCAGCCCAACTAGCGGGAGGGCCAATGAGCAGTTCTTC. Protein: CATSPTSGRANEQFF.

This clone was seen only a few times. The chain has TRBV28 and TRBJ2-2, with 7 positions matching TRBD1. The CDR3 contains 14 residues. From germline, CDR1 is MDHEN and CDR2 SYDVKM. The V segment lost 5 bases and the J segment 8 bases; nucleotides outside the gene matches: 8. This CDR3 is CASSDRALLGELFF. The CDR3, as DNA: TGTGCCAGCAGTGACAGGGCGTTGCTGGGGGAGCTGTTTTTT.

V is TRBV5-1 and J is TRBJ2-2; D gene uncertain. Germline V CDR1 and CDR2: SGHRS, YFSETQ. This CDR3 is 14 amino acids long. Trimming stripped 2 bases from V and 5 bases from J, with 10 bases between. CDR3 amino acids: CASSLLSGTGELFF. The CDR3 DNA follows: TGCGCCAGCAGCTTACTAAGTGGGACCGGGGAGCTGTTTTTT.

CDR3: CASSLGLAGAGEQYF. The CDR3 coding sequence is TGTGCCAGCAGTTTAGGACTAGCGGGAGCCGGCGAGCAGTACTTC. The V call is TRBV27, the J call TRBJ2-5; the match to TRBD2 covers 13 bases. Judging by the DNA end, TRBJ2-7 fits better; the J call may be wrong. Germline-derived CDR1 and CDR2 are MNHEY and SMNVEV (reference sequence). The CDR3 consists of 15 residues.

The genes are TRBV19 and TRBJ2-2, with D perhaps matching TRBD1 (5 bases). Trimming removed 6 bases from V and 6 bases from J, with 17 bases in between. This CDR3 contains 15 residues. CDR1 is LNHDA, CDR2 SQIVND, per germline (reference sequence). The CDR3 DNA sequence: TGTGCCAGTAGCCCACAGGCCCAGACGTCCGGGGAGCTGTTTTTT. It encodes CASSPQAQTSGELFF.

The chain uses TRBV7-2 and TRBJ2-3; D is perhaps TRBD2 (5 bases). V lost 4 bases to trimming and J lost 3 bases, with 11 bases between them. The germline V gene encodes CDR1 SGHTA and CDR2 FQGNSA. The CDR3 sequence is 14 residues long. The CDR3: CASSSTGSTDTQYF. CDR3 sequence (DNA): TGTGCCAGCAGCTCCACGGGGAGTACAGATACGCAGTATTTT.

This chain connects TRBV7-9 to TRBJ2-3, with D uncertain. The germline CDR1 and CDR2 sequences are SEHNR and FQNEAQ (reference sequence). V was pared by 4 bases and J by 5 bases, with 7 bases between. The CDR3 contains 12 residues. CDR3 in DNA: TGTGCCAGCAGCTCAACGGTAGATACGCAGTATTTT. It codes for CASSSTVDTQYF.

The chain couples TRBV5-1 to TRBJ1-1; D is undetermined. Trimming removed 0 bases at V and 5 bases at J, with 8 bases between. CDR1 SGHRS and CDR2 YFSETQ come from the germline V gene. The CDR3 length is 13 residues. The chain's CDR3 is CASSLAGSTEAFF. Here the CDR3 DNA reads TGCGCCAGCAGCTTGGCTGGGAGTACTGAAGCTTTCTTT.

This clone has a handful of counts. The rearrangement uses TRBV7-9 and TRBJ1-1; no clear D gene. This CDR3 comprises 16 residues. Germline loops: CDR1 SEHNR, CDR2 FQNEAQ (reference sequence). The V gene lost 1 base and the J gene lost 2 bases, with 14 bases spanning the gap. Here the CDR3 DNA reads TGTGCCAGCAGCTTAGGTATCCAGGCGAGAAACACTGAAGCTTTCTTT. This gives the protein CASSLGIQARNTEAFF.